The next 24 T cell receptor beta chains were all read from a single sample in a study of breast tumors, draining lymph nodes, adjacent tissues. Samples came from axillary lymph nodes draining the breast cancer. TCRdb redid the calling of the multiplex PCR reads with MiXCR, one entry per CDR3 protein. The profile covers about 100,000 distinct CDR3 sequences, with 21% appearing a single time and less than 1.5% taken by the ten largest. Sequences were obtained from axillary lymph node tissue. These receptors all come from a female donor with breast cancer. Some clones in this sample may be carry-over from other donors' samples.

This clonotype was counted many times. CDR3 sequence (DNA): TGTGCCAGCAGGGGACTAGCGGGAGGGACCGGGGAGCTGTTTTTT. Translation gives CASRGLAGGTGELFF. The rearrangement links TRBV2 to TRBJ2-2; 16 bases line up with TRBD2. CDR1 is SNHLY and CDR2 is FYNNEI in the germline V gene. V shed 6 bases and J 5 bases; nucleotides not matched to a gene: 0. The length of the CDR3 is 15 residues.

The V and J genes are TRBV12-3 or TRBV12-4 and TRBJ2-1; 8 bases match TRBD1. The J segment lost 8 bases and the V segment lost 5 bases, leaving 11 bases of the junction unmatched. CDR3 length: 15 amino acids. CDR3 DNA: TGTGCCAGCAGTCCCGGGACAGGAGTTTACGATGAGCAGTTCTTC. Its protein product is CASSPGTGVYDEQFF.

The table lists this clonotype with many counts. V is TRBV20-1 and J is TRBJ2-3, with TRBD2 as a possible D gene (5 bases). The CDR3 is 17 residues long. CDR1 is DFQATT, CDR2 SNEGSKA, per germline (reference sequence). The V and J ends lost 5 bases and 8 bases respectively, with 29 bases between them. CDR3 sequence reads: CSAPKTKRPLSPPTQYF. CDR3 in DNA: TGCAGTGCTCCCAAAACCAAGCGGCCTCTGAGCCCCCCTACGCAGTATTTT.

This clonotype was observed at least ten times. The chain recombines TRBV29-1 with TRBJ2-7, with D possibly matching TRBD2 (6 bases). V gave up 7 bases and J gave up 4 bases, with 11 bases separating them. Germline loops: CDR1 SQVTM, CDR2 ANQGSEA. This CDR3 is built from 11 residues. This CDR3 is CSGGTVYEQYF. CDR3 nucleotides: TGCAGCGGGGGGACTGTGTACGAGCAGTACTTC.

In this sample, this clonotype turned up a few times. J is TRBJ1-2 and V is TRBV28; possibly TRBD1 for D (5 bases). There are 18 residues in the CDR3. Germline V gene sequence: CDR1 MDHEN, CDR2 SYDVKM. V was pared by 2 bases and J by 7 bases, with 26 bases between. In DNA, the CDR3 is TGTGCCAGCAGTTTAAATAGAGGCGTGGGGGATGTTAATGGTGGCTACACCTTC. Translation gives CASSLNRGVGDVNGGYTF.

This clonotype came up many times. The rearrangement uses TRBV27 and TRBJ2-1; 10 bases line up with TRBD2. This CDR3 has 15 amino acids. The V segment lost 2 bases and the J segment 9 bases; nucleotides outside the gene matches: 7. Germline V CDR1 and CDR2: MNHEY, SMNVEV (reference sequence). The CDR3 sequence is CASSLGSGRAIEQFF. The CDR3 region has the DNA TGTGCCAGCAGTTTAGGGAGCGGGAGGGCCATTGAGCAGTTCTTC.

This clonotype has at least ten counts. V usage is TRBV15 and J usage is TRBJ2-7, with D unclear. The V end was cut by 0 bases, the J end by 0 bases, with 6 bases between. This CDR3 spans 14 amino acids. Germline CDR1 LNHNV, CDR2 YYDKDF (reference sequence). Here the CDR3 reads CATSRDQSSYEQYF. In DNA form, the CDR3 reads TGTGCCACCAGCAGAGATCAGAGCTCCTACGAGCAGTACTTC.

In its sample, this clonotype was seen many times. J is TRBJ2-3 and V is TRBV5-1; TRBD1 is a possible D gene (6 bases). This CDR3 has 18 amino acids. The V end lost 2 bases, the J end lost 0 bases, and 19 bases lay between the germline ends. Per germline, CDR1 SGHRS and CDR2 YFSETQ. This CDR3 is CASSLNPTGLPSTDTQYF. In nucleotides, the CDR3 is TGCGCCAGCAGCTTAAACCCAACAGGGTTGCCTAGCACAGATACGCAGTATTTT.

Ten or more counts support this clonotype. The genes are TRBV27 and TRBJ1-6; possible D gene TRBD1, 6 bases. Trimming shortened V by 2 bases and J by 7 bases, and 12 bases separated the two germline ends. This CDR3 contains 15 residues. Germline lookup yields CDR1 MNHEY and CDR2 SMNVEV (reference sequence). This CDR3 reads CASSLVGRGNSPLHF. CDR3 sequence (DNA): TGTGCCAGCAGTTTAGTAGGCAGGGGCAATTCACCCCTCCACTTT.

Regarding this clonotype: This sequence may be a read error, since a much larger clone differs from it by one base. This rearrangement joins TRBV27 to TRBJ2-7, with 7 bases that match TRBD1. This CDR3 spans 16 amino acids. Germline-derived CDR1 and CDR2 are MNHEY and SMNVEV (reference sequence). This CDR3 is CASSLCPTGLCGEQCF. The CDR3 DNA follows: TGTGCCAGCAGTTTATGCCCGACAGGGTTGTGTGGCGAGCAGTGCTTC.

About this clonotype: Given a much more abundant clone one base away, this may be a read error. Likely a read error: the CDR3 ends without its conserved phenylalanine or tryptophan. J is TRBJ1-4 and V is TRBV19, with D possibly matching TRBD1 (6 bases). Germline V lookup: CDR1 LNHDA, CDR2 SQIVND (reference sequence). CDR3 length equals 13 residues. V dropped 3 bases and J dropped 8 bases, with 10 bases sitting between them. CDR3 in DNA: TGTGCCAGTAGTATGGGGGCTGGGGAAAAACTGTTTTCT. This codes for CASSMGAGEKLFS.

This clonotype was recorded at least ten times. V is TRBV5-1 and J is TRBJ1-4; D might be TRBD1 (5 bases). Germline V lookup: CDR1 SGHRS, CDR2 YFSETQ. V lost 6 bases to trimming and J lost 1 base, with 10 bases between them. CDR3 length: 14 residues. CDR3 DNA: TGCGCCAGCAACCAGGGTGGAACTAATGAAAAACTGTTTTTT. Residues: CASNQGGTNEKLFF.

As for this clonotype: A much larger clone is a single base away; this may be a read error. The CDR3 end shows no conserved phenylalanine or tryptophan, and so a read error is likely. The J gene is TRBJ1-2, the V gene TRBV10-3, with 7 bases identical to TRBD1. Germline V gene lookup returns CDR1 ENHRY and CDR2 SYGVKD. The CDR3 covers 14 residues. With V trimmed by 6 bases and J by 4 bases, 8 bases remained unmatched. CDR3 bases: TGTGCCATCAGGGAGGGGGCCCAGGGCTATGGCTACACCTCC. Amino acid sequence: CAIREGAQGYGYTS.

In this sample, this clonotype turned up many times. The rearrangement links TRBV19 to TRBJ2-7; D is tentatively TRBD1 or TRBD2 (5 bases each). Germline CDR1 is LNHDA and CDR2 is SQIVND (reference sequence). V lost 6 bases and J 3 bases, leaving 18 bases between the germline ends. The CDR3 contains 15 residues. The CDR3 reads CASREGMTVNYEQYF. CDR3 coding DNA: TGTGCCAGTAGAGAGGGGATGACTGTCAACTACGAGCAGTACTTC.

To note about this clonotype: A much larger clone lies a single base off, so this may be a read error. The missing conserved phenylalanine or tryptophan at the end of this CDR3 makes a read error likely. V is TRBV25-1 and J is TRBJ1-2, with 12 bases that match TRBD1. Germline CDR1 is MGHDK and CDR2 is SYGVNS. This CDR3 has 15 residues. The junction had 7 bases not matched to a gene; V was cut back by 4 bases and J by 7 bases. As DNA, the CDR3 is TGTGCCAGCAGTGTCTCCGGGACAGGGGGCTTTGGCTACACCTCC. Translated, it gives CASSVSGTGGFGYTS.

The table lists this clonotype with many counts. V gene TRBV7-6 combines with J gene TRBJ2-5; 7 nucleotides line up with TRBD1. The germline gives CDR1 SGHVS, CDR2 FNYEAQ. The junction had 2 bases not matched to a gene; V was cut back by 5 bases and J by 2 bases. The CDR3 runs to 13 residues. The chain's CDR3 is CASSRGQQETQYF. The CDR3 DNA reads TGTGCCAGCAGCAGGGGACAGCAAGAGACCCAGTACTTC.

This clonotype came up many times. This sequence joins TRBV10-3 and TRBJ2-3, with 11 bases fitting TRBD2. The CDR3 is made up of 15 amino acids. Germline CDR1 and CDR2: ENHRY and SYGVKD. Losses at the gene ends were 5 bases for V and 4 bases for J; bases not matched to a gene: 5. The CDR3 spells CAISNSGRAADTQYF. DNA of the CDR3: TGTGCCATCAGTAATAGCGGGAGGGCCGCAGATACGCAGTATTTT.

This clonotype has ten or more counts. This sequence joins TRBV6-5 and TRBJ2-1; TRBD2 is a possible D gene (5 bases). Germline V gene sequence: CDR1 MNHEY, CDR2 SVGAGI. The CDR3 contains 16 residues. Trimming took 6 bases from V and 0 from J, leaving 15 bases between them. The CDR3: CASRLDSPSSYNEQFF. The DNA for the CDR3 is TGTGCCAGCAGACTAGACTCACCTAGCTCCTACAATGAGCAGTTCTTC.

This clonotype was seen only a few times. The CDR3 carries no conserved terminal phenylalanine or tryptophan, so it likely arises from a read error. The chain recombines TRBV27 with TRBJ1-6, with 9 bases matching TRBD1. The CDR3 length is 15 residues. Trimming removed 6 bases from V and 7 bases from J; junction bases left unmatched: 7. Germline CDR1 is MNHEY and CDR2 is SMNVEV (reference sequence). The CDR3 is CASSPLGTGNSPLHL. The CDR3 DNA follows: TGTGCCAGCAGCCCTCTCGGGACAGGGAATTCACCCCTCCACCTT.

This clonotype has ten or more counts. The chain combines TRBV6-2 or TRBV6-3 with TRBJ2-7, with TRBD2 matching over 13 bases. The germline gives CDR1 MNHEY, CDR2 SVGEGT. This CDR3 spans 15 amino acids. Trimming at V came to 4 bases and at J to 4 bases, leaving 4 bases not matched to a gene. The CDR3 is CASSSWTSGGYEQYF. For the CDR3, the DNA is TGTGCCAGCAGTTCCTGGACTAGCGGGGGATACGAGCAGTACTTC.

The chain has TRBV11-2 and TRBJ2-2; D not resolved. The length of the CDR3 is 15 residues. Trimming removed 0 bases from V and 3 bases from J, with 8 bases in between. CDR1 is SGHAT, CDR2 FQNNGV, per germline. This CDR3 reads CASSLDPYYTGELFF. DNA for the CDR3: TGTGCCAGCAGCTTAGATCCCTATTACACCGGGGAGCTGTTTTTT.

This clonotype was observed at least ten times. The chain uses TRBV5-1 and TRBJ2-1; D is perhaps TRBD1 or TRBD2 (6 bases each). In germline, CDR1 is SGHRS, CDR2 YFSETQ. V was shortened by 2 bases and J by 7 bases, with 10 bases between the two germline ends. CDR3 length: 13 residues. CDR3 sequence: CASSLEGGNEQFF. CDR3 DNA sequence: TGCGCCAGCAGCTTAGAAGGGGGGAATGAGCAGTTCTTC.

The J gene is TRBJ2-1, the V gene TRBV27; D tentatively reads TRBD1 or TRBD2 (5 bases each). Between the trimmed V and J ends, which lost 0 bases and 8 bases, there was a span of 11 bases. CDR3 length: 14 amino acids. CDR1 and CDR2 (germline): MNHEY, SMNVEV (reference sequence). The CDR3 coding sequence is TGTGCCAGCAGTTTATCGTGGGGGATCGATGAGCAGTTCTTC. This codes for CASSLSWGIDEQFF.

The chain uses TRBV19 and TRBJ2-1; a weak D match, TRBD2 (6 bases). Germline V CDR1 and CDR2: LNHDA, SQIVND (reference sequence). Between the trimmed V and J ends, which lost 5 bases and 0 bases, there was a span of 17 bases. The CDR3 has 17 residues. CDR3 residues: CASSRSSAPTSYNEQFF. The CDR3, as DNA: TGTGCCAGTAGTCGGTCTAGCGCCCCGACCTCCTACAATGAGCAGTTCTTC.